This T cell receptor (beta chain) was observed in a study of blood T cell repertoires in COVID-19. Study summary: Material from acute and convalescent COVID-19 was sourced from the United States, Italy and Spain. T cells, B-cell-depleted T cells, or PBMCs supplied cDNA or gDNA.

CDR1 and CDR2 from the germline V gene are SGHNT and YYREEE (reference sequence). The CDR3 extends over 15 amino acids. V dropped 4 bases and J dropped 8; count of bases not matched to a gene: 9. As handled by the study authors: Cell counts per sample came from amplifying reference gene primers. Clones were sequenced by immunoSEQ multiplex PCR, and TCRdb holds only the in-frame ones, with some missing. That table is the source of V, J and clone size, and D and trimming were worked out from the DNA. The sample has about 250,000 clones, over 80% seen once. This receptor was taken from a man in his forties with acute or convalescent COVID-19. This rearrangement joins TRBV5-4 to TRBJ2-1, with TRBD1 matching 10 bases. Sequencing input: peripheral blood. The DNA of the CDR3 is TGTGCCAGCAGCCTGGGGACAGGGGCTGTCGATGAGCAGTTCTTC. This sequence encodes CASSLGTGAVDEQFF.